The 8 T cell receptor beta chains in this list originate from one sample, sequenced in a study of cytomegalovirus exposure and HLA in healthy donors. Use of 60 Vbeta and 13 Jbeta primers characterized the PCR. Generated by immunoSEQ multiplex PCR, the TCRdb table keeps only in-frame clones and is missing some. In the table there are about 110,000 clones, more than 70% of which are singletons. Input material: PBMCs. The receptors shown here come from a man aged 35-49 years in good health and CMV-seronegative.

Remarks on this clone: The junction departs from germline at one end; a sequencing error may be responsible. This sequence joins TRBV2 and TRBJ1-6; 9 bases map to TRBD1. The length of the CDR3 is 15 residues. Germline-derived CDR1 and CDR2 are SNHLY and FYNNEI. The DNA of the CDR3 is TGTGCCAGCAGGACATTGACAGGGGGGCGCTCACCCCCCCACTTT. Translation: CASRTLTGGRSPPHF.

The CDR3 DNA follows: TGTGCCAGCAGCGTTGGGACAGCGCGGAATGAAAAACTGTTTTTT. This sequence encodes CASSVGTARNEKLFF. V gene TRBV11-2 combines with J gene TRBJ1-4; TRBD1 agrees at 7 bases. The germline V gene encodes CDR1 SGHAT and CDR2 FQNNGV. V lost 5 bases and J lost 5; bases outside the gene matches: 8. The CDR3 runs to 15 residues. The entire variable domain, with the rest obtained from reference TRBV11-2 and TRBJ1-4, is as follows: EAGVAQSPRYKIIEKRQSVAFWCNPISGHATLYWYQQILGQGPKLLIQFQNNGVVDDSQLPKDRFSAERLKGVDSTLKIQPAKLEDSAVYLCASSVGTARNEKLFFGSGTQLSVL.

This clone has only one observation. This rearrangement joins TRBV6-1 to TRBJ1-5, with 7 bases matching TRBD1. CDR3 length: 13 residues. From germline, CDR1 is MNHNS and CDR2 SASEGT. V lost 6 bases, J lost 10 bases, and 9 bases stayed unmatched. CDR3: CASSDDREQPQHF. As DNA, the CDR3 is TGTGCCAGCAGCGACGACAGGGAGCAACCCCAGCATTTT.

The chain links TRBV11-2 to TRBJ1-2, with D maybe TRBD1 (5 bases). This CDR3 is built from 16 residues. V was shortened by 5 bases and J by 5 bases, with 21 bases between the two germline ends. CDR1 is SGHAT and CDR2 is FQNNGV in the germline V gene. This CDR3 is CASSRGGTDAPYGYTF. CDR3 coding DNA: TGTGCCAGCAGCAGAGGCGGGACGGACGCTCCATATGGCTACACCTTC.

This clone was detected only a few times. This sequence joins TRBV27 and TRBJ1-5, with TRBD1 matching 8 bases. CDR1 and CDR2 from the germline V gene are MNHEY and SMNVEV (reference sequence). V was clipped by 6 bases and J by 1 base; unmatched bases: 5. The CDR3 sequence is 15 residues long. CDR3 loop: CASRHGDRSNQPQHF. The DNA of the CDR3 is TGTGCCAGCAGGCACGGGGACAGGAGCAATCAGCCCCAGCATTTT.

The rearrangement joins TRBV7-9 to TRBJ2-2, with a tentative D call TRBD2 (5 bases). Germline lookup yields CDR1 SEHNR and CDR2 FQNEAQ (reference sequence). The V and J ends lost 1 base and 3 bases respectively, with 21 bases between them. The length of the CDR3 is 19 residues. This chain's CDR3 is CASSLVRLRVLGDTGELFF. CDR3 nucleotides: TGTGCCAGCAGCTTAGTACGTCTACGGGTTCTCGGGGACACCGGGGAGCTGTTTTTT.

The genes are TRBV5-3 and TRBJ1-2, with 10 bases matching TRBD1. TRBV5-3 is an open reading frame, and its role is uncertain. The CDR3 loop spans 15 amino acids. The trim removed 0 bases at V and 6 bases at J, leaving 5 bases unmatched. The CDR3 bases are TGTGCCAGAAGCTTGGCCCAGGACAGGGGGAATGGCTACACCTTC. It codes for CARSLAQDRGNGYTF.

The chain carries TRBV28 and TRBJ2-1; TRBD2 matches 12 bases. This CDR3 spans 13 amino acids. Germline V CDR1 and CDR2: MDHEN, SYDVKM. J lost 9 bases, V lost 6 bases, and 3 bases had no gene match. The CDR3 protein is CASRSGLAGEQFF. The CDR3 DNA follows: TGTGCCAGCAGGTCGGGACTAGCGGGTGAGCAGTTCTTC. Looking up the rest from reference TRBV28 and TRBJ2-1 gives the full variable domain: DVKVTQSSRYLVKRTGEKVFLECVQDMDHENMFWYRQDPGLGLRLIYFSYDVKMKEKGDIPEGYSVSREKKERFSLILESASTNQTSMYLCASRSGLAGEQFFGPGTRLTVL.